Each of the 19 T cell receptor beta chains below was sequenced from the same sample in a study of T cell changes during pregnancy in multiple sclerosis. Measured with immunoSEQ multiplex PCR; TCRdb has only the in-frame clones, and not every one. The sample contains some 37,000 clones, 92% of which appear only once. The sequenced sample was PBMCs (not recorded whether the cells were cultured). The receptors originated from a female donor with multiple sclerosis, enrolled in a pregnancy study.

This clone was observed a few times. The chain is built from TRBV27 and TRBJ2-1, with D maybe TRBD2 (6 bases). CDR1 and CDR2 (germline): MNHEY, SMNVEV (reference sequence). This CDR3 region has 14 residues. V lost 5 bases and J lost 7, with 15 bases in between. The CDR3 DNA sequence: TGTGCCAGCAGTCGCGGCGGAGGGAGGAATGAGCAGTTCTTC. This encodes CASSRGGGRNEQFF.

The chain carries TRBV5-1 and TRBJ2-5; 8 bases are shared with TRBD1. The V and J ends lost 3 bases and 7 bases, in that order; junction bases with no gene match: 14. Germline V gene data show CDR1 as SGHRS and CDR2 as YFSETQ. The CDR3 length is 16 residues. Here the CDR3 reads CASSWTQGAGEGTQYF. CDR3 DNA sequence: TGCGCCAGCAGCTGGACTCAGGGGGCCGGAGAAGGGACCCAGTACTTC.

The CDR3: CASRTGASYEQYF. Here the CDR3 DNA reads TGTGCCAGCAGGACAGGGGCGTCCTACGAGCAGTACTTC. The chain links TRBV27 to TRBJ2-7; TRBD1 matches at 8 bases. Trimming cost V 6 bases and J 1 base; bases outside gene matches: 2. The CDR3 has 13 amino acids. CDR1 and CDR2 (germline): MNHEY, SMNVEV (reference sequence).

The V call is TRBV7-8, the J call TRBJ2-7, with TRBD2 as a possible D gene (6 bases). Trimming left V 1 base short and J 5 bases short, with 6 bases between. Germline V CDR1 and CDR2: SGHVS, FQNEAQ. This CDR3 spans 12 amino acids. The DNA for the CDR3 is TGTGCCAGCAGCTTAGTAGCGGACGAGCAGTACTTC. Translated, it gives CASSLVADEQYF.

The chain joins TRBV19 to TRBJ2-3, with D perhaps TRBD1 or TRBD2 (5 bases each). V was pared by 3 bases and J by 3 bases, with 16 bases between. CDR3 length equals 16 residues. From germline, CDR1 is LNHDA and CDR2 SQIVND (reference sequence). Here the CDR3 reads CASSMGVRQSTDTQYF. DNA of the CDR3: TGTGCCAGTAGTATGGGGGTGAGACAGTCGACAGATACGCAGTATTTT.

The J gene is TRBJ1-3, the V gene TRBV6-5; D is unclear. Trimming shortened V by 4 bases and J by 2 bases, and 12 bases separated the two germline ends. There are 15 residues in the CDR3. Germline CDR1 MNHEY, CDR2 SVGAGI. DNA of the CDR3: TGTGCCAGCAGTTCCTACAGTTATACTGGAAACACCATATATTTT. Amino acids: CASSSYSYTGNTIYF.

The gene calls are TRBV5-1 and TRBJ1-2, with a possible D match to TRBD1 (6 bases). The CDR3 totals 14 residues. Germline CDR1 reads SGHRS; CDR2 reads YFSETQ. Trimming stripped 2 bases from V and 8 bases from J, with 16 bases between. The CDR3 here is CASSLQGSKEGYTF. CDR3 DNA sequence: TGCGCCAGCAGCTTACAGGGATCGAAAGAAGGCTACACCTTC.

This chain joins TRBV7-8 and TRBJ1-2; maybe TRBD1 (5 bases). This CDR3 has 13 amino acids. Germline lookup yields CDR1 SGHVS and CDR2 FQNEAQ. The V end was cut by 2 bases, the J end by 4 bases, with 8 bases between. Here the CDR3 reads CASSLPQGYGYTF. In DNA, the CDR3 is TGTGCCAGCAGCTTACCCCAGGGCTATGGCTACACCTTC.

The J gene is TRBJ1-5, the V gene TRBV29-1, with 8 bases that match TRBD1. Unmatched junction bases numbered 11, after V lost 5 bases and J lost 5 bases. This CDR3 is 15 amino acids long. From germline, CDR1 is SQVTM and CDR2 ANQGSEA. DNA of the CDR3: TGCAGCGTTTCAGTGACAGGGGTCAAAGATCAGCCCCAGCATTTT. Amino acid sequence: CSVSVTGVKDQPQHF.

The chain links TRBV4-2 to TRBJ2-2, with D possibly being TRBD1 or TRBD2 (6 bases each). The CDR3 spans 17 residues. Trimming shortened V by 1 base and J by 6 bases, and 18 bases separated the two germline ends. Germline CDR1 reads LGHNA; CDR2 reads YNFKEQ. The CDR3 DNA sequence: TGTGCCAGCAGCCAAGTGGGGGGCCTTTTAGAAGCCGGGGAGCTGTTTTTT. It translates to CASSQVGGLLEAGELFF.

The genes are TRBV30 and TRBJ1-3, with D hard to call. V shed 3 bases and J shed 0 bases, with 9 bases lying between them. The CDR3 has 14 amino acids. Germline V gene sequence: CDR1 GTSNPN, CDR2 SVGIG (reference sequence). The chain's CDR3 is CAWRNSFSGNTIYF. Here the CDR3 DNA reads TGTGCCTGGAGAAATTCATTCTCTGGAAACACCATATATTTT.

V is TRBV28 and J is TRBJ1-2; 7 bases fit TRBD1. Looked up from germline, CDR1 is MDHEN and CDR2 is SYDVKM. This CDR3 has 17 residues. J lost 0 bases, V lost 4 bases, and 11 bases had no gene match. The CDR3 DNA sequence: TGTGCCAGCAGTTCCACCGCCCGACAGGGCGCTAACTATGGCTACACCTTC. Its translation is CASSSTARQGANYGYTF.

The rearrangement uses TRBV10-3 and TRBJ1-5; TRBD1 aligns across 10 bases. Germline assignment: CDR1 ENHRY and CDR2 SYGVKD. The CDR3 covers 14 residues. Trimming at V came to 6 bases and at J to 7 bases, leaving 6 bases not matched to a gene. The CDR3 DNA is TGTGCCATCAGCACCGACAGGGGGCTACAGCCCCAGCATTTT. Its protein is CAISTDRGLQPQHF.

Written as DNA, the CDR3 is TGTGCCAGCAGCTTGTGGACGGGGGCCTACGAGCAGTACTTC. It yields the protein CASSLWTGAYEQYF. The chain has TRBV7-9 and TRBJ2-7, with D tentatively TRBD2 (6 bases). V was shortened by 3 bases and J by 2 bases, with 11 bases between the two germline ends. The CDR3 has 14 residues. Germline lookup yields CDR1 SEHNR and CDR2 FQNEAQ (reference sequence).

This rearrangement joins TRBV7-9 to TRBJ1-1, with 8 positions matching TRBD1. From germline, CDR1 is SEHNR and CDR2 FQNEAQ (reference sequence). V dropped 2 bases and J dropped 4; count of bases not matched to a gene: 3. The CDR3 is 14 residues long. The CDR3 DNA sequence: TGTGCCAGCAGCTTACAGGGGGCAGGCACTGAAGCTTTCTTT. It specifies CASSLQGAGTEAFF.

This chain uses TRBV2 with TRBJ1-1; tentative D call: TRBD1 (5 bases). Germline CDR1 reads SNHLY; CDR2 reads FYNNEI. Trimming took off 3 bases at V and 2 bases at J, with 13 bases between the two ends. This CDR3 region has 15 residues. The CDR3: CASSENIGGNTEAFF. CDR3 nucleotides: TGTGCCAGCAGTGAGAATATCGGGGGAAACACTGAAGCTTTCTTT.

The genes are TRBV29-1 and TRBJ1-4; TRBD1 might be the D (5 bases). This CDR3 comprises 11 residues. CDR1 SQVTM and CDR2 ANQGSEA come from the germline V gene. Trimming took 2 bases from V and 8 from J, leaving 6 bases between them. The CDR3, as DNA: TGCAGCGTTGAACGGGGGGAAAAACTGTTTTTT. It yields the protein CSVERGEKLFF.

V is TRBV11-2 and J is TRBJ2-7, with no clear D. Germline V gives CDR1 SGHAT, CDR2 FQNNGV. The CDR3 has 13 residues. Trimming left V 5 bases short and J 4 bases short, with 12 bases between. The CDR3 region is CASSLDGLYEQYF. As DNA, the CDR3 is TGTGCCAGCAGCCTGGATGGGTTATACGAGCAGTACTTC.

The genes are TRBV7-6 and TRBJ2-1, with 16 positions matching TRBD2. The V and J ends lost 4 bases and 7 bases, in that order; junction bases with no gene match: 7. The germline V gene encodes CDR1 SGHVS and CDR2 FNYEAQ. This CDR3 region has 17 residues. The CDR3: CASSWGLAGGPGNEQFF. CDR3 nucleotides: TGTGCCAGCAGCTGGGGACTAGCGGGAGGGCCGGGGAATGAGCAGTTCTTC.